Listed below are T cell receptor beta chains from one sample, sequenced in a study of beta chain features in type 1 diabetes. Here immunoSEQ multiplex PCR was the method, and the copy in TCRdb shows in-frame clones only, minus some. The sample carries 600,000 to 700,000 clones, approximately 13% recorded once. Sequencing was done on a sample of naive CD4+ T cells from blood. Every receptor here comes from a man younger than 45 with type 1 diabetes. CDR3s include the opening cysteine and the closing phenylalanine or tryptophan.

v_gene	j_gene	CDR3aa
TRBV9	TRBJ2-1	CASSVVSGGAGEQFF
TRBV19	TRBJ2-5	CASGTVAQETQYF
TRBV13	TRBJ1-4	CASSPPGEKLFF
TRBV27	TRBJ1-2	CASSPLGQGISWGYTF
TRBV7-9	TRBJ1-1	CASSLDPPGTEAFF
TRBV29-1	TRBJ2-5	CSVGEETQYF
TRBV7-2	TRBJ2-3	CASSLAQGADTQYF
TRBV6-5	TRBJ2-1	CASSYGRAGGPEEQFF
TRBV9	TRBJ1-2	CASSSRTETGGYTF
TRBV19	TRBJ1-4	CASSINSNEKLFF
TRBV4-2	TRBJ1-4	CASSQGGDGNEKLFF
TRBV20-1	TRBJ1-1	CSANPNTEAFF
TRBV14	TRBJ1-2	CASSQDRAYGYTF
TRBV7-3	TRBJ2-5	CASSSGAQETQYF
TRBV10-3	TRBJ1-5	CAISDSINQPQHF
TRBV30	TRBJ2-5	CAWGLQETQYF
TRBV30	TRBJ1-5	CAWTLGNQPQHF
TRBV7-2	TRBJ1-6	CASSSGQGNSPLHF
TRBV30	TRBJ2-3	CAWSNLISLSPGQGTDTQYF
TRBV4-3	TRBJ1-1	CASSQGGGRDTEAFF
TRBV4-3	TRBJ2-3	CASSQRQGGTDTQYF
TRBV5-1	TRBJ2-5	CASSYRDSQETQYF
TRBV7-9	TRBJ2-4	CASSSAGQHLLAKNIQYF
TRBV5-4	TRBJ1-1	CASSLADRARTEAFF
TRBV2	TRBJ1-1	CASRGDMAPKAFF
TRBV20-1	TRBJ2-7	CSAGQGYEQYF
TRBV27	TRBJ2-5	CASSPLIYETQYF
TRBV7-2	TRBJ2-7	CASSLREPGAYEQYF
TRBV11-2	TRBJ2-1	CASSSYEPRVF
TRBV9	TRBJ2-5	CASSVGTSGEETQYF
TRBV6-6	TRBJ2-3	CASRLAGSDTQYF
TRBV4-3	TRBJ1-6	CASSQDRQGGSPLHF
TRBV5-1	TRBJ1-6	CASSLRDRDGPNSPLHF
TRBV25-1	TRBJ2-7	CASSGRDRGTYEQYF
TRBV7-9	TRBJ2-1	CASSRGQGYEDEQFF
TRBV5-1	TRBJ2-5	CASSLAGLGKETQYF
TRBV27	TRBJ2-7	CASSPAWTGAYEQYF
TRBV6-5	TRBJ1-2	CASSYSRGGDYGYTF
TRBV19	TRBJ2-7	CASSTQGRDYEQYF
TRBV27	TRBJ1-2	CASRRTGDYGYTF
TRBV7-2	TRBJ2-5	CASSLQGARQETQYF
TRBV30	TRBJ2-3	CAWSPSQDTQYF
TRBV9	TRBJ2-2	CASSIVDSLDGELFF
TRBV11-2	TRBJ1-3	CASSPGGGSGNTIYF
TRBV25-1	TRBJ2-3	CASGTSGSSTDTQYF
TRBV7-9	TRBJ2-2	CASRGDRRSPGELFF
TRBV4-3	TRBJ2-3	CASSQEWASGRYTSTDTQYF
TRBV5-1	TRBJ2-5	CASSRPGPRETQYF
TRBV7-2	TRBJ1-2	CASSLEVQLYGYTF
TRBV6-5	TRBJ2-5	CASSRDTWGETQYF
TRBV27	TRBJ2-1	CASSSLTWGVSSYNEQFF
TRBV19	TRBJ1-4	CASRDTGTGGEKLFF
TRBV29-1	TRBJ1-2	CSVRTGPNYGYTF
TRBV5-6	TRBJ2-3	CASSPVGGFSDTQYF
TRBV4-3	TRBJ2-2	CASSQGGAAAGELFF
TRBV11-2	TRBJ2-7	CASSPIGGGHSSYEQYF
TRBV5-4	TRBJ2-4	CASSIGTGGLAAKNIQYF
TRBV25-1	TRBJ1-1	CASSEWTHSGTEAFF
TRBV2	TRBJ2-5	CASSPVGYWGTQYF
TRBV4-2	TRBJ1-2	CASRGAVYGYTF